This T cell receptor beta chain appears in the sequencing data of a study of shared clonotypes between healthy human individuals (dated by TCRdb to 2020 to 2022). General notes on the study: The cohort included a few men and a couple of women between 18 and 49 years of age. Per donor, three plates each were used for CD4 naive and CD4 memory, two for CD8 naive, and one for CD8 memory. To estimate repertoire size and how much clonotypes are shared between individuals, the study performed deep sequencing of blood TCR repertoires from roughly five healthy adults. Different laboratories and diverse techniques were used to prepare libraries and sequence TCR repertoires, to increase sequencing depth and limit assay-specific biases. Per donor, leukapheresis produced somewhere between about 0.94 and 8.9 billion PBMCs.

Using the deep immunoSEQ assay, multiplex PCR amplified TCR CDR3 regions from genomic DNA. Genomic DNA extracted from each cell subset was distributed evenly over all wells of several immunoSEQ 96-well plates, and each plate served as one replicate. For sorted subsets, approximately 0.2 ug of genomic DNA, equivalent to 30,000 or so T cell genomes, went into each replicate PCR. Purified libraries were quantified with a Qubit 3.0 fluorometer, sized on a Bioanalyzer 2100, and re-quantified with the KAPA Library Quantification kit. A separate single-read 150-cycle Illumina NextSeq 550 flow cell was used to sequence each immunoSEQ 96-well plate. On the authors' methods: Because the immunoSEQ output included only junctional sequences and no quality scores, the filtering could not be the same as the filtering used for full-length reads. To assign V/J genes and CDR3, sequences were annotated using PyIR, a Python wrapper for IgBLAST v1.9, with IMGT germline references. Reads were filtered out if the reads had weak V/J assignments (E-value above 1e-6), no CDR3, stop codons, out-of-frame junctions, or ambiguous translated residues. V3J clonotypes were defined as sequences sharing an identical inferred V gene, J gene, and CDR3 amino acid sequence. To compute the percentage overlap between repertoires, the number of shared unique clonotypes was divided by the size of the smaller repertoire. Repertoire richness was assessed with RTK rarefaction, the Chao1 estimator, and Recon v2.1 estimates of unobserved clonotypes. OLGA was used to compute generation probabilities for all TCRbeta clonotypes that the gDNA method yielded from a handful of donors. TCRdb provides this immuneACCESS table in a form limited to in-frame rearrangements. Some clones are lacking; in checked studies, under half of them reflect an unresolved V gene, and why the rest are absent is not known. The V and J calls and clone size are taken from that table; D and trimming were inferred from the DNA. The sample table records more than 2 million clones; 93% of these occur just once. Over 1.5% of the sample is taken by the ten largest.

V is pared back by 8 bases and J by 0 bases, with 8 bases lying between the germline termini. The germline V gene supplies CDR1 ENHRY and CDR2 SYGVKD. The cysteine opens and the phenylalanine closes a CDR3 of 12 amino acids. Only the CDR3 portion is preserved as DNA: 36 bases, with reading frame beginning at the first base. For the CD8 naive samples, CD45RO-negative cells were positively selected for CCR7, yielding a CD45RA+CCR7+ population from which TemRA cells were excluded. The donors were healthy, HIV-negative adults who had no recently reported acute infections or vaccinations. Only Caucasian adults living in Nashville, Tennessee, USA were represented among the donors. After blood collection by leukapheresis, PBMCs were isolated using Ficoll-Histopaque density gradient centrifugation and then cryopreserved in the vapor phase of liquid nitrogen. Analytical flow cytometry was used to check the purity and quantity of each magnetically sorted T cell population. Genomic DNA was isolated from every sorted fraction and measured by UV absorbance on a Nanodrop 2000c.

Findings and caveats that apply to the study as a whole: Pairwise subsampling indicated that sequencing depth was expected to affect the degree of clonotype sharing among donors. Even with the large sequencing depth, rarefaction of the sorted-subset datasets indicated that sequencing was incomplete. Compared with non-shared clonotypes, the clonotypes found in all four sorted-subset donors had higher generation probabilities. Estimated clonotype richness was generally larger for naive than for memory subsets. Across a handful of donors, roughly 5.1% of naive CD4, approximately 3.5% of naive CD8, 2.3% of memory CD4, and approximately 0.4% of memory CD8 clonotypes were shared. Sampling was restricted to blood, and TCR repertoires in tissues likely differ from the TCR repertoires found in blood. Because the study included a small number of donors, the genetic and exposure-history diversity represented was limited.

This clone was recorded once. Its antigen remains undetermined. No base qualities exist here, and no much larger clone lies one base off it. Other DNA sequences in the same sample also yield this CDR3. This clonotype was sampled from a man aged 18 to 30 in good health. Some clones in this sample may be carry-over from other donors' samples. Here the chain combines TRBV10-3 and TRBJ2-7; the D call could be TRBD1 or TRBD2, with each sharing 5 bases. The sequenced sample consisted of naive CD8+ T cells from PBMCs. The intended sense of this specimen's cell subset or site label: CD45RA+CCR7+. Here the CDR3 is given as CAISGASYEQYF. The base sequence is TGTGCCATCTCCGGGGCCTCCTACGAGCAGTACTTC.